The 9 T cell receptor beta chains reported below all come from one sample, sequenced in a study of human T cells and chemical hapten exposure. Time point indicated: patch test 2, 6 weeks after DPC sensitization. Treatment of the sample: therapeutic diphenylcyclopropenone sensitization with weekly scalp DPC. TCRdb re-called the RACE reads with MiXCR, one entry per CDR3 protein. The table has about 350,000 distinct CDR3 sequences, under 6.5% seen once. Source: whole blood, taken in connection with sensitization to the hapten diphenylcyclopropenone (DPC). These receptors all come from a woman aged 18-29 years with alopecia areata. Some clones in this sample may be carry-over from other donors' samples.

This clonotype came up many times. The V gene is TRBV7-9, the J gene TRBJ2-3, with D unresolved. Germline V gene data show CDR1 as SEHNR and CDR2 as FQNEAQ (reference sequence). CDR3 length: 12 amino acids. V lost 5 bases to trimming and J lost 4 bases, with 7 bases between them. The CDR3 nucleotides are TGTGCCAGCAGCGCCACTTCAGATACGCAGTATTTT. This encodes CASSATSDTQYF.

This clonotype was observed many times. The rearrangement links TRBV12-3 or TRBV12-4 to TRBJ2-6; D unclear. The CDR3 extends over 15 amino acids. V was shortened by 2 bases and J by 0 bases, with 5 bases between the two germline ends. The CDR3 sequence is CASSLKSSGANVLTF. As DNA, the CDR3 is TGTGCCAGCAGTTTAAAGAGCTCTGGGGCCAACGTCCTGACTTTC.

The chain employs TRBV6-6 and TRBJ2-3; 9 bases fit TRBD2. Germline V lookup: CDR1 MNHNY, CDR2 SVGAGI (reference sequence). Germline trimming cut 2 bases from V and 6 bases from J; bases unmatched to any gene: 9. The length of the CDR3 is 16 residues. The CDR3 sequence: CASSYSVGGGADTQYF. In DNA form, the CDR3 reads TGTGCCAGCAGTTACAGTGTGGGCGGGGGGGCCGATACGCAGTATTTT.

The table lists this clonotype with many counts. This chain uses TRBV6-5 with TRBJ1-4; D not resolved. Trimming left V 7 bases short and J 4 bases short, with 22 bases between. Germline V lookup: CDR1 MNHEY, CDR2 SVGAGI. The CDR3 is 17 amino acids. CDR3 coding DNA: TGTGCCAGCATGGCGGCGATAATGATCGACCTTAATGAAAAACTGTTTTTT. Protein sequence: CASMAAIMIDLNEKLFF.

The chain employs TRBV5-1 and TRBJ2-3; TRBD1 matches 7 bases. CDR1 is SGHRS and CDR2 is YFSETQ in the germline V gene. V lost 0 bases to trimming and J lost 3 bases; unmatched junction nucleotides: 7. This CDR3 has 16 amino acids. CDR3 region: CASSLEGQGETDTQYF. The CDR3, as DNA: TGCGCCAGCAGCTTGGAGGGCCAGGGGGAGACAGATACGCAGTATTTT.

This clonotype was counted ten times or more. The V and J genes are TRBV13 and TRBJ1-3, with D hard to call. Looked up from germline, CDR1 is PRHDT and CDR2 is FYEKMQ (reference sequence). The length of the CDR3 is 14 residues. Trimming took 1 base from V and 2 from J, leaving 6 bases between them. The CDR3, as DNA: TGTGCCAGCAGCTTAGTAGGTACTGGAAACACCATATATTTT. Its protein is CASSLVGTGNTIYF.

The J gene is TRBJ1-4, the V gene TRBV5-5; D is unresolved. Germline V CDR1 and CDR2: SGHKS, YYEKEE (reference sequence). The CDR3 is 11 amino acids. The CDR3 region has the DNA TGTCCAACCACGGGAAATGAAAAACTGTTTTTT. This codes for CPTTGNEKLFF.

This clonotype was seen at least ten times. This chain connects TRBV12-3 or TRBV12-4 to TRBJ2-1, with 13 bases lining up with TRBD2. This CDR3 is built from 17 residues. V shed 6 bases and J 3 bases; nucleotides not matched to a gene: 8. CDR3 in DNA: TGTGCCAGCAGCTCCGGGACTAGCGGGGTAGACTACAATGAGCAGTTCTTC. Its protein is CASSSGTSGVDYNEQFF.

At least ten counts were recorded for this clonotype. The chain links TRBV5-4 to TRBJ1-3, with D possibly matching TRBD1 (5 bases). Trimming pared 0 bases from V and 0 bases from J, leaving 13 bases between. CDR3 length: 17 residues. Germline CDR1 SGHNT, CDR2 YYREEE (reference sequence). The CDR3 region is CASSLERGASSGNTIYF. Written as DNA, the CDR3 is TGTGCCAGCAGCTTGGAAAGGGGCGCCAGCTCTGGAAACACCATATATTTT.